This T cell receptor (beta chain) was obtained from a study of radiation and T cells in renal cell carcinoma. General study points: No pretreatment tumor biopsies were available for baseline clonotypes. Top tumor clonotypes rose in blood 2 weeks post-radiation, then contracted.

Produced via immunoSEQ multiplex PCR; TCRdb's table is partial and in-frame only. Of 130,000 to 150,000 clones in the sample, about 86% were seen once. Concerning this clone itself: Its specificity is not known.

As for time point: blood 4 weeks post-SBRT, at nephrectomy. The treatment was: 15 Gy SBRT to primary tumor, nephrectomy 4 weeks later. Nephrectomy followed 15 Gy stereotactic body radiation by 4 weeks. Blood was sampled at baseline, 2 weeks and 4 weeks after SBRT. CDR3 size: 19 residues. V lost 4 bases, J lost 2 bases, and 14 bases stayed unmatched. Germline V lookup: CDR1 LNHDA, CDR2 SQIVND (reference sequence). The source was blood, collected from a patient whose treatment included radiotherapy and nephrectomy. The clonotype comes from a woman in her forties or fifties with renal cell carcinoma. The chain uses TRBV19 and TRBJ1-5; 10 bases fit TRBD1. The CDR3 bases are TGTGCCAGTAGTAGGACGCCGGGACAGGGGCTAGCTGGCAATCAGCCCCAGCATTTT. Translated, it gives CASSRTPGQGLAGNQPQHF.